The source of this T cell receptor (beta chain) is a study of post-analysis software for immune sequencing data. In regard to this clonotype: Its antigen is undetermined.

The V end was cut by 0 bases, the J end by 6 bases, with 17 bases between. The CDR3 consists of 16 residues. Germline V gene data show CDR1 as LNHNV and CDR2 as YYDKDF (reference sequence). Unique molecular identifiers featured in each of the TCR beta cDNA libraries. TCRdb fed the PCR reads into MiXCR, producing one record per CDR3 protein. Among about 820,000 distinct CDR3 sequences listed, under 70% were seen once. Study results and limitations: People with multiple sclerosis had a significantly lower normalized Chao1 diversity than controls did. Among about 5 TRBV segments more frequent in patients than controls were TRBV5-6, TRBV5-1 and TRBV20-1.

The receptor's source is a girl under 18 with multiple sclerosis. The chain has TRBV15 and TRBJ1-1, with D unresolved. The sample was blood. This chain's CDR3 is CATSREVWGILPEAFF. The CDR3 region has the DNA TGTGCCACCAGCAGAGAAGTATGGGGAATTCTACCTGAAGCTTTCTTT.